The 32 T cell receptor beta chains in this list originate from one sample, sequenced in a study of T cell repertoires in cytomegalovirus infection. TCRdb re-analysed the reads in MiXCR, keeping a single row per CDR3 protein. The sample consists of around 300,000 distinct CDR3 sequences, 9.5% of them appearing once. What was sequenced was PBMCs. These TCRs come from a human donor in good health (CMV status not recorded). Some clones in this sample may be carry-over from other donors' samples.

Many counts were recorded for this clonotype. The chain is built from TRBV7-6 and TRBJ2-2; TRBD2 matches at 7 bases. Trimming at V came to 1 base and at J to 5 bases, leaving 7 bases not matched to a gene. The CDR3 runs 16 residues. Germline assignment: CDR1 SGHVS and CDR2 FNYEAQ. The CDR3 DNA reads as TGTGCCAGCAGCTTAGGTTCGAGACTAGCAACCGGGGAGCTGTTTTTT. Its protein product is CASSLGSRLATGELFF.

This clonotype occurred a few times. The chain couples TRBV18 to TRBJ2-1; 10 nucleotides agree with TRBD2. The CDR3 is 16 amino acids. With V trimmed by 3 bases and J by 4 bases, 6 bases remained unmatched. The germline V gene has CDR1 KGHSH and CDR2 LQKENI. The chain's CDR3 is CASSPVAGGPYNEQFF. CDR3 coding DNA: TGTGCCAGCTCACCTGTAGCGGGGGGACCGTACAATGAGCAGTTCTTC.

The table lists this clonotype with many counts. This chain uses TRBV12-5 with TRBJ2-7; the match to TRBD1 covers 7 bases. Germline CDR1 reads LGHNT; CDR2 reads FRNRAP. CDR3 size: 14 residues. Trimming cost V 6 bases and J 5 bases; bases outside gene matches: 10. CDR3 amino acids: CASGQTGFIDEQYF. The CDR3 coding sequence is TGTGCTAGTGGACAGACAGGGTTTATCGACGAGCAGTACTTC.

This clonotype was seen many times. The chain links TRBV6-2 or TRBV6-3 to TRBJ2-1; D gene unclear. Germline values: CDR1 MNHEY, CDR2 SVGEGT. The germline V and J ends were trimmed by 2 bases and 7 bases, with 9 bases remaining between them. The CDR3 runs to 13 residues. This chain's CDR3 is CASSYLIGNEQFF. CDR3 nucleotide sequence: TGTGCCAGCAGTTACCTCATAGGAAATGAGCAGTTCTTC.

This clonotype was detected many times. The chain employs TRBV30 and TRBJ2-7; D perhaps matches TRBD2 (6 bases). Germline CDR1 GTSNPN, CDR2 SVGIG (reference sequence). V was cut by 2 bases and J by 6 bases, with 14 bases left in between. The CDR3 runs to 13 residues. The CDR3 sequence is CAWSWQGGREQYF. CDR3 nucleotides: TGTGCCTGGAGTTGGCAGGGAGGTCGCGAGCAGTACTTC.

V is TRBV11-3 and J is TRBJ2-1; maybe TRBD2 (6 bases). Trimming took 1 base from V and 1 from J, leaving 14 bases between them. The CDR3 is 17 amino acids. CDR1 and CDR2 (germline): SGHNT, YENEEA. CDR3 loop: CASSLGRVSGSYNEQFF. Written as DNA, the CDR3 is TGTGCCAGCAGCTTAGGACGGGTTAGCGGTTCCTACAATGAGCAGTTCTTC.

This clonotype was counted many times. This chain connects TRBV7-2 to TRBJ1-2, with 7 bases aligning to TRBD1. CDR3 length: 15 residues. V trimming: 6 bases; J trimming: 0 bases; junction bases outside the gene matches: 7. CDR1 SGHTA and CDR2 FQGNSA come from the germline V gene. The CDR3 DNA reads TGTGCCAGCAGTCCTACAGGGGCCACTAACTATGGCTACACCTTC. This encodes CASSPTGATNYGYTF.

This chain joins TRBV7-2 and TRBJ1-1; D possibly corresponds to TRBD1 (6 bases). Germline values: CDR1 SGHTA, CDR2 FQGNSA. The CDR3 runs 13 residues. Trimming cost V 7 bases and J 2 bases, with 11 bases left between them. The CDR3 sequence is CASTMGQNTEAFF. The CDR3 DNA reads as TGTGCCAGCACCATGGGACAAAACACTGAAGCTTTCTTT. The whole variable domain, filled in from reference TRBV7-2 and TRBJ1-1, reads GAGVSQSPSNKVTEKGKDVELRCDPISGHTALYWYRQSLGQGLEFLIYFQGNSAPDKSGLPSDRFSAERTGGSVSTLTIQRTQQEDSAVYLCASTMGQNTEAFFGQGTRLTVV.

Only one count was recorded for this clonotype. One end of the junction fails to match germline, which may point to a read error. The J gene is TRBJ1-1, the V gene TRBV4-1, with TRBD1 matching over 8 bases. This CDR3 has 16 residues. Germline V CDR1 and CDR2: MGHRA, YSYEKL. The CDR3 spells CPSSQGLDRGNTEAFF. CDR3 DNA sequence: TGTCCCAGCAGCCAAGGGCTAGACAGGGGAAACACTGAAGCTTTCTTT.

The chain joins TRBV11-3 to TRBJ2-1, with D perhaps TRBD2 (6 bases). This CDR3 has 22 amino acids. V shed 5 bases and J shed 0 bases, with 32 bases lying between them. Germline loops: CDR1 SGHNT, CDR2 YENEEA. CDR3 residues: CASSHGRGSTPASDSSYNEQFF. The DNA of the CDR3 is TGTGCCAGCAGCCACGGGCGGGGATCGACGCCTGCTAGCGATAGCTCCTACAATGAGCAGTTCTTC.

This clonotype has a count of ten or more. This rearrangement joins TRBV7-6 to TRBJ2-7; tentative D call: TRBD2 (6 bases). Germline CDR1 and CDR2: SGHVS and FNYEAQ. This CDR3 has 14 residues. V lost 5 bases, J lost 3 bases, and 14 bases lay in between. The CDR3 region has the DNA TGTGCCAGCAGCCCTGGCGGGGCCGGCTACGAGCAGTACTTC. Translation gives CASSPGGAGYEQYF.

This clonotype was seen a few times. The CDR3 bases are TGTGCCAGCAGCTCCGGACTAGTGGGTGCCGGGGAGCTGTTTTTT. It codes for CASSSGLVGAGELFF. This chain links TRBV7-3 with TRBJ2-2; 7 bases line up with TRBD2. Trimming at V came to 4 bases and at J to 6 bases, leaving 8 bases not matched to a gene. The CDR3 extends over 15 amino acids. Germline lookup yields CDR1 SGHTA and CDR2 FQGTGA.

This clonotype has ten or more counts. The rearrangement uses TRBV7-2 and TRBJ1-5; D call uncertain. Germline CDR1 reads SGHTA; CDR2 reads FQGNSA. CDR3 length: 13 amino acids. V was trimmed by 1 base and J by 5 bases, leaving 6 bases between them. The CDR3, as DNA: TGTGCCAGCAGCTTAGAGGTGGATCAGCCCCAGCATTTT. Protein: CASSLEVDQPQHF. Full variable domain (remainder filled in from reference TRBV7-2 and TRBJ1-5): GAGVSQSPSNKVTEKGKDVELRCDPISGHTALYWYRQSLGQGLEFLIYFQGNSAPDKSGLPSDRFSAERTGGSVSTLTIQRTQQEDSAVYLCASSLEVDQPQHFGDGTRLSIL.

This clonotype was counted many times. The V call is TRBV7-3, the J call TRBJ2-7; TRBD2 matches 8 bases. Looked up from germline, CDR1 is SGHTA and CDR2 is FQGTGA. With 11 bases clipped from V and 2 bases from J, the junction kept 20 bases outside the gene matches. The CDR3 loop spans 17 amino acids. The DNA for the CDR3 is TGTGCCGGGCCCAGCTTCCGCGGGAGGACCCGACCCTACGAGCAGTACTTC. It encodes CAGPSFRGRTRPYEQYF.

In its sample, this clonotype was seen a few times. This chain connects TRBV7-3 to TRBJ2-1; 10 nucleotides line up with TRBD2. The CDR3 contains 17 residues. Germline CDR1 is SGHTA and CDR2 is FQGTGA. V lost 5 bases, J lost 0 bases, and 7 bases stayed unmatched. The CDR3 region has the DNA TGTGCCAGCAGCCCCTGGACTAGCGGTAGCTCCTACAATGAGCAGTTCTTC. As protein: CASSPWTSGSSYNEQFF.

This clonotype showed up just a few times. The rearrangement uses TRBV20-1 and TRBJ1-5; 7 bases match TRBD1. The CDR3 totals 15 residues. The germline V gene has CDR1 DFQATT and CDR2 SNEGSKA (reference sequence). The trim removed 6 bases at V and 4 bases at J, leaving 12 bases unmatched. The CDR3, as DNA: TGCAGTGCGGTCCCCCGGACAGGCGGAAATCAGCCCCAGCATTTT. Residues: CSAVPRTGGNQPQHF.

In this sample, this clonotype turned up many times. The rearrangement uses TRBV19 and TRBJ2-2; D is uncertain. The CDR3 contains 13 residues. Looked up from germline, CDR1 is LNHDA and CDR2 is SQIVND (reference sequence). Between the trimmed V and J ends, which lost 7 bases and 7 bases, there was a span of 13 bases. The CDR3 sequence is CASKLYGLGELFF. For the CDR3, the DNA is TGTGCCAGTAAACTATACGGCCTCGGGGAGCTGTTTTTT.

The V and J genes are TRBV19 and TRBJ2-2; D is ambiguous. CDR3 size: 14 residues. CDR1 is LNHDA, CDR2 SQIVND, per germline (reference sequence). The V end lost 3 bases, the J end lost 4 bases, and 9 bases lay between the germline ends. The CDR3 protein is CASSMVGLTGELFF. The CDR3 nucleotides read TGTGCCAGTAGTATGGTAGGCCTCACCGGGGAGCTGTTTTTT.

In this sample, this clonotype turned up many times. Here the CDR3 DNA reads TGCAGTGCTACCGGGACAGCTTACGATAACTATGGCTACACCTTC. Its translation: CSATGTAYDNYGYTF. The chain employs TRBV20-1 and TRBJ1-2; 7 bases are shared with TRBD1. After removal of 4 bases from V and 1 base from J, the junction contained 9 bases not matched to a gene. Germline V CDR1 and CDR2: DFQATT, SNEGSKA (reference sequence). The CDR3 totals 15 residues.

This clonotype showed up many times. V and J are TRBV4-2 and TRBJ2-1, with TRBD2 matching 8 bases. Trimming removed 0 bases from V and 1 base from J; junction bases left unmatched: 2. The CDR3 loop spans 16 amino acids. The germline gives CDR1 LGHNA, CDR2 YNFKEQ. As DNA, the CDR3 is TGTGCCAGCAGCCAAGACTTAGCGGGGTCCTACAATGAGCAGTTCTTC. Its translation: CASSQDLAGSYNEQFF.

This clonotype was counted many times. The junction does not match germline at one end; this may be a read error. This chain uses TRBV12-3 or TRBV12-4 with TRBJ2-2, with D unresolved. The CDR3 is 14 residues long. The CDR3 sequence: CASSLVGNTGELFF. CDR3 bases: TGTGCCAGCAGCTTAGTCGGGAACACCGGGGAGCTGTTTTTT.

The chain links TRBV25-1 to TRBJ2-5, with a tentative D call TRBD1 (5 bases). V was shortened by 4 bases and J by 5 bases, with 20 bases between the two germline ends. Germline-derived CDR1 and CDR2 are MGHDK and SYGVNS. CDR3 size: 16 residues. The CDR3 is CASSVTDGSKGETQYF. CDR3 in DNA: TGTGCCAGCAGTGTGACGGACGGATCCAAGGGGGAGACCCAGTACTTC.

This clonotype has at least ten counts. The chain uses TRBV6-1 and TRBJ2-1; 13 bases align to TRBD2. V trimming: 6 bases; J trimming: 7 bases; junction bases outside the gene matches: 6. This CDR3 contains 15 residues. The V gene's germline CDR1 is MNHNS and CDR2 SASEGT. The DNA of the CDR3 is TGTGCCAGCAGCCTCGGACTAGCGGGAGTTAATGAGCAGTTCTTC. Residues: CASSLGLAGVNEQFF.

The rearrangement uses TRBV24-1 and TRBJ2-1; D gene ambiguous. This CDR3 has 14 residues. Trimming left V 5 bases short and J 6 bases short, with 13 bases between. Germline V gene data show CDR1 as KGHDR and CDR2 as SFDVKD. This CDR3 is CATSGLSEINEQFF. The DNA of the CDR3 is TGTGCCACCAGTGGATTGAGCGAGATCAATGAGCAGTTCTTC.

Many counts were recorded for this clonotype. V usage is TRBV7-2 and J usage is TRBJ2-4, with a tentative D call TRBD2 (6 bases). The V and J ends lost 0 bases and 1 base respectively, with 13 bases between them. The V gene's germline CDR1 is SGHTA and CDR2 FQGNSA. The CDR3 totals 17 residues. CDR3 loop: CASSLAGPGGAKNIQYF. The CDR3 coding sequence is TGTGCCAGCAGCTTAGCGGGGCCAGGAGGGGCCAAAAACATTCAGTACTTC.

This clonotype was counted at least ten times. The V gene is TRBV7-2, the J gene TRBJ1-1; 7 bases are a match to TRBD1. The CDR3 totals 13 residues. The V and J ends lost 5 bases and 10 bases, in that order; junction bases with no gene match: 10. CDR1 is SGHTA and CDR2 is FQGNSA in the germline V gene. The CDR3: CASSLGTEARAFF. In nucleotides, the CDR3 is TGTGCCAGCAGCCTCGGGACAGAGGCGAGAGCTTTCTTT.

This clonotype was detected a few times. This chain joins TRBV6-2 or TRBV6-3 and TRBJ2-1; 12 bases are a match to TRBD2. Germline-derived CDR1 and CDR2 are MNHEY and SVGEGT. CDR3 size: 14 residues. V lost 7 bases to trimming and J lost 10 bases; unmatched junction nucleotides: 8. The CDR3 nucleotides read TGTGCCAGCAAACGACTAGCGGGAGTTTGGGAGCAGTTCTTC. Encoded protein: CASKRLAGVWEQFF.

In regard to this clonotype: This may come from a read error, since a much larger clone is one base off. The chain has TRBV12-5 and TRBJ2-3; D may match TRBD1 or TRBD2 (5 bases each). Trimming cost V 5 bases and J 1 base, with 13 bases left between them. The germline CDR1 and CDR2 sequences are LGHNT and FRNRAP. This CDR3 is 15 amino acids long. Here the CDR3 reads CASGGDAFGTDTQYF. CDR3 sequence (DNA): TGTGCTAGTGGTGGGGACGCCTTTGGCACAGATACGCAGTATTTT.

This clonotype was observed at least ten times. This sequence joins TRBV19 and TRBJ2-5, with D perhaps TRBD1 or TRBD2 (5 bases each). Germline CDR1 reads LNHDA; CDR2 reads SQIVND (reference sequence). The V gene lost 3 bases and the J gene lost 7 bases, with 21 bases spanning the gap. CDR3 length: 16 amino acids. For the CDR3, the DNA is TGTGCCAGTAGTATCCGCCGGGACGGTGGGTTTGGGACCCAGTACTTC. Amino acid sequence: CASSIRRDGGFGTQYF.

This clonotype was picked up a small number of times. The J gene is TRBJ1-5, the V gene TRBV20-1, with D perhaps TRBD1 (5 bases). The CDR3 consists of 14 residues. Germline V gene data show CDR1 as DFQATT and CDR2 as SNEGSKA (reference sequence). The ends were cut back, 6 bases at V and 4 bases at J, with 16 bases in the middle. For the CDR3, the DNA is TGCAGTGCGCACGACATGGGGGGAAATCAGCCCCAGCATTTT. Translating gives CSAHDMGGNQPQHF.

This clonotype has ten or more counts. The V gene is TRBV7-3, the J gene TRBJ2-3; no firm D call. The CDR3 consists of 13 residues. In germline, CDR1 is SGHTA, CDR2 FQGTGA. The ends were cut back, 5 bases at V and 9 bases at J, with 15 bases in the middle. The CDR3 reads CASSRHVVETQYF. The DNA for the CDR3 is TGTGCCAGCAGCCGTCACGTTGTCGAAACGCAGTATTTT.

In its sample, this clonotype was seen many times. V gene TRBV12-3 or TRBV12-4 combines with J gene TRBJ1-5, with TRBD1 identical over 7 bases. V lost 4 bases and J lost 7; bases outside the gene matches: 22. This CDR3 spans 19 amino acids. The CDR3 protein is CASSSVNPSGTEREQPQHF. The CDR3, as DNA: TGTGCCAGCAGTTCCGTAAATCCCTCCGGGACAGAGCGGGAGCAGCCCCAGCATTTT.